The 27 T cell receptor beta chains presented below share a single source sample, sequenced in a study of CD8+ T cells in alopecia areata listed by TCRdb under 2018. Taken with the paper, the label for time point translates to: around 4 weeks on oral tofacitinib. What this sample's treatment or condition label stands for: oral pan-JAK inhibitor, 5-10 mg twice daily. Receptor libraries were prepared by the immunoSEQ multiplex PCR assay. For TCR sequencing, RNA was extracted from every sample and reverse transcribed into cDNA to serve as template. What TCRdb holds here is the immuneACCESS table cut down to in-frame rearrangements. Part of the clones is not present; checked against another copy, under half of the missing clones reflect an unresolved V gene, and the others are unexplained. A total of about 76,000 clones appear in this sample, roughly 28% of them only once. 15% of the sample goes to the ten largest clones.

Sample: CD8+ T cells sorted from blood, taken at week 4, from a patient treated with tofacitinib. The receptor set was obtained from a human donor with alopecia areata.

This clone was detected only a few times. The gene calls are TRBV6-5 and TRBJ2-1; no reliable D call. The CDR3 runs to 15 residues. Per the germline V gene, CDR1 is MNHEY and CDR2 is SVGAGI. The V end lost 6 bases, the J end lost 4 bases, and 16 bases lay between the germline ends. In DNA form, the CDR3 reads TGTGCCAGCAGAGTTACCGCCGGGTCTTACAATGAGCAGTTCTTC. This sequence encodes CASRVTAGSYNEQFF.

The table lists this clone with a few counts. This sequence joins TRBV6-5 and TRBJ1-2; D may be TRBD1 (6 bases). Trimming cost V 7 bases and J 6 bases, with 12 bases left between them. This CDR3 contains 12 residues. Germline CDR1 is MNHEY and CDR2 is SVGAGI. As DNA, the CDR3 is TGTGCCAGCACCGGGGGGGGCGATGGCTACACCTTC. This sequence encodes CASTGGGDGYTF.

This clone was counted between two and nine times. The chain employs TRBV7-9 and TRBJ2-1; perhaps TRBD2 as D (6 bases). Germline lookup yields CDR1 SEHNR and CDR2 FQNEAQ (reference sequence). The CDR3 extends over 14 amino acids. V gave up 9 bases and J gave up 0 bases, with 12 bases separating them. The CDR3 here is CASLAPTSYNEQFF. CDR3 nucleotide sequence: TGTGCCAGTCTAGCGCCTACCTCCTACAATGAGCAGTTCTTC. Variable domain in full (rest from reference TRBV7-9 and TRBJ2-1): DTGVSQNPRHKITKRGQNVTFRCDPISEHNRLYWYRQTLGQGPEFLTYFQNEAQLEKSRLLSDRFSAERPKGSFSTLEIQRTEQGDSAMYLCASLAPTSYNEQFFGPGTRLTVL.

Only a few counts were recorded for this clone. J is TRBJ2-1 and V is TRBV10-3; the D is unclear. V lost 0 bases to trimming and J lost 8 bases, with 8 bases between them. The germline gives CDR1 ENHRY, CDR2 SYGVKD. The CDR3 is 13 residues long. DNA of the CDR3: TGTGCCATCAGTGAGTCGGCTCGTGATGAGCAGTTCTTC. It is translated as CAISESARDEQFF.

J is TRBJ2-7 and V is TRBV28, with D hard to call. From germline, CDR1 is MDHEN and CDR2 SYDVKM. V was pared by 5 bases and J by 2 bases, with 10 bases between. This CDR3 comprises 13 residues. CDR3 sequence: CASSKGLTYEQYF. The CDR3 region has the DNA TGTGCCAGCAGTAAAGGTCTTACCTACGAGCAGTACTTC.

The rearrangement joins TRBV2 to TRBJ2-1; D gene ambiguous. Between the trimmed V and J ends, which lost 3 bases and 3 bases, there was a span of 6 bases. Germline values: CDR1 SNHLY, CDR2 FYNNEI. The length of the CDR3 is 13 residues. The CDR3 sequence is CASSDNSYNEQFF. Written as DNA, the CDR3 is TGTGCCAGCAGTGACAACAGCTACAATGAGCAGTTCTTC.

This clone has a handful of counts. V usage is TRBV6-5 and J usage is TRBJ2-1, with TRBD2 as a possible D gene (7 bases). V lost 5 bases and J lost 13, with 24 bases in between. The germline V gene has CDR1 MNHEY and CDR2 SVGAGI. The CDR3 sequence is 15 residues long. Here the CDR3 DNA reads TGTGCCAGCAGTCCGGGGGCGCCCCCGGGACTACCCCAGTTCTTC. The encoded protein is CASSPGAPPGLPQFF.

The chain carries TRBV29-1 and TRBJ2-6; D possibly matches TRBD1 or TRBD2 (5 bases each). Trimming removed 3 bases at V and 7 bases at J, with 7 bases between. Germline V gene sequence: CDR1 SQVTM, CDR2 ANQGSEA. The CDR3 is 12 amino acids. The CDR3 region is CSVDRGANVLTF. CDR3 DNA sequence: TGCAGCGTTGATCGGGGCGCCAACGTCCTGACTTTC.

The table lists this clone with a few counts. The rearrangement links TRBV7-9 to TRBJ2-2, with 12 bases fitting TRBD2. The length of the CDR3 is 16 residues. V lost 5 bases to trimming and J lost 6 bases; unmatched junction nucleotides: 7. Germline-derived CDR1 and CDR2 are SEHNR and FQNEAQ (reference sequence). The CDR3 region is CASSGTSGPRAGELFF. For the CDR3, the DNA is TGTGCCAGCAGCGGGACTAGCGGGCCTCGCGCCGGGGAGCTGTTTTTT.

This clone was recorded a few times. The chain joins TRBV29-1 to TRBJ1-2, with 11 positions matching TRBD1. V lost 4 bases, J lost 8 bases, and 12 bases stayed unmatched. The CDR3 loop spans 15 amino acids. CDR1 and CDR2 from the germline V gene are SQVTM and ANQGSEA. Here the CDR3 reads CSVVGTDRGPWGYTF. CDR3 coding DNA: TGCAGCGTTGTCGGGACGGACAGGGGGCCTTGGGGCTACACCTTC.

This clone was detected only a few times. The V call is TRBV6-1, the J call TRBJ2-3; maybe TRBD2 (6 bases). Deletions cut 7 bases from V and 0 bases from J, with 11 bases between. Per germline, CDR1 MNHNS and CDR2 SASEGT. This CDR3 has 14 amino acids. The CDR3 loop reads CASTLAASTDTQYF. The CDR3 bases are TGTGCCAGCACACTAGCAGCAAGCACAGATACGCAGTATTTT.

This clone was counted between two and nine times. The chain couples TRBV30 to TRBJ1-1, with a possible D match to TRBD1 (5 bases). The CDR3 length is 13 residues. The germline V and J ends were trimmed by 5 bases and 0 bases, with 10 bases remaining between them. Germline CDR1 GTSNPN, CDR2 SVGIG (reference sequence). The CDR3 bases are TGTGCCTGGCAACAGGACCTGAACACTGAAGCTTTCTTT. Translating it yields CAWQQDLNTEAFF. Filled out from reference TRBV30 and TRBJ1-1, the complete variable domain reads SQTIHQWPATLVQPVGSPLSLECTVEGTSNPNLYWYRQAAGRGLQLLFYSVGIGQISSEVPQNLSASRPQDRQFILSSKKLLLSDSGFYLCAWQQDLNTEAFFGQGTRLTVV.

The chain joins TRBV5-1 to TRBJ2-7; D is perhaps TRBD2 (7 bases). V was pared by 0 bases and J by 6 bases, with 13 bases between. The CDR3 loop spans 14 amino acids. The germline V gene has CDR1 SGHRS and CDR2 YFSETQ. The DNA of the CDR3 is TGCGCCAGCAGCTTGGCCGGGGGGCAGAGCGAGCAGTACTTC. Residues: CASSLAGGQSEQYF.

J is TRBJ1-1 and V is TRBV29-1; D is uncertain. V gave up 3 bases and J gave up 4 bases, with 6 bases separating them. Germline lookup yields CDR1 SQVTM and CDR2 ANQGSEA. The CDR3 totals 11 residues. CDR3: CSVDPGTEAFF. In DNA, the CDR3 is TGCAGCGTTGATCCGGGCACTGAAGCTTTCTTT.

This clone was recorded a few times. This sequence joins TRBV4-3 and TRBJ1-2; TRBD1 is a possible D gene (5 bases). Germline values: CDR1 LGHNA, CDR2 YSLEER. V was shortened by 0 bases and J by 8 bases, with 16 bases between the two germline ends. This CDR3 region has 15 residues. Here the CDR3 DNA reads TGCGCCAGCAGCCAAGATAAGTCAGGGCCTAAGGGCTACACCTTC. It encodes CASSQDKSGPKGYTF.

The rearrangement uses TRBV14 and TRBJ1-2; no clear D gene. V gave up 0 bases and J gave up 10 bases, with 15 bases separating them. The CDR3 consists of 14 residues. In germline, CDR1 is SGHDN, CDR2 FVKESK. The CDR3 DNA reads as TGTGCCAGCAGCCAAGATACCCACAGAACACACTACACCTTC. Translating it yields CASSQDTHRTHYTF. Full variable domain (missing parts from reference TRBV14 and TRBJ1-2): EAGVTQFPSHSVIEKGQTVTLRCDPISGHDNLYWYRRVMGKEIKFLLHFVKESKQDESGMPNNRFLAERTGGTYSTLKVQPAELEDSGVYFCASSQDTHRTHYTFGSGTRLTVV.

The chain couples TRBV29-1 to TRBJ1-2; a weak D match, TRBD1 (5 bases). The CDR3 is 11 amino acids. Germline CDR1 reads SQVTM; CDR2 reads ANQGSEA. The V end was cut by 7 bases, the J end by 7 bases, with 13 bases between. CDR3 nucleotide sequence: TGCAGCGCGGGACTCCGGATTGGCTACACCTTC. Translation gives CSAGLRIGYTF.

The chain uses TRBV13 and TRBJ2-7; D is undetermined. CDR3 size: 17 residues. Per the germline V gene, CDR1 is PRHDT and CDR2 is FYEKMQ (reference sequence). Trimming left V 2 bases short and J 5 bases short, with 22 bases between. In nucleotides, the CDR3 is TGTGCCAGCAGCTTATCGCTTAGAGACCGGGTACGAGACGAGCAGTACTTC. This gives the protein CASSLSLRDRVRDEQYF.

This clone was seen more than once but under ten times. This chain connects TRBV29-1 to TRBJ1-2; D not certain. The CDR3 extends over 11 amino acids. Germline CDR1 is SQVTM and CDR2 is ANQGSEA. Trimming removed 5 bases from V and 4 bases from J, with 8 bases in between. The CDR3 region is CSVPLFYGYTF. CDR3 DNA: TGCAGCGTTCCTCTTTTCTATGGCTACACCTTC.

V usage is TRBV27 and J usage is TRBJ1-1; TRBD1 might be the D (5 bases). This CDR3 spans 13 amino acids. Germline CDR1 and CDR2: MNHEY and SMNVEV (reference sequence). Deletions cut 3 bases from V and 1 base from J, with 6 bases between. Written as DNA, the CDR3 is TGTGCCAGCAGTTTTGGGGCGAACACTGAAGCTTTCTTT. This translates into CASSFGANTEAFF.

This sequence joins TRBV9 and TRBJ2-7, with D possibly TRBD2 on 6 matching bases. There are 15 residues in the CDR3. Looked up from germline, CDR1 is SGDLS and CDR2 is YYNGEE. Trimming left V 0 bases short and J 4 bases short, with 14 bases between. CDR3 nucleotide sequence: TGTGCCAGCAGCGTAGGATTCGGGGGATCGTACGAGCAGTACTTC. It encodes CASSVGFGGSYEQYF.

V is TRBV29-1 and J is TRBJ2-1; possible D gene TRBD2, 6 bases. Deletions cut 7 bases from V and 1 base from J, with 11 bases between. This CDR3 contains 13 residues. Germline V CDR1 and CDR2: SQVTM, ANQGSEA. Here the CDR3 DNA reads TGCAGCGCAACCGGGACTTCCTACAATGAGCAGTTCTTC. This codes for CSATGTSYNEQFF.

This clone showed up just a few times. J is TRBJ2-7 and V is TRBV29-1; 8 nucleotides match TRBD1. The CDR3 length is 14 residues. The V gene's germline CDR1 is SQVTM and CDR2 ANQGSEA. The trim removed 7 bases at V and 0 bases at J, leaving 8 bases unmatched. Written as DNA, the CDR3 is TGCAGCGCCACAGGGACAGGCAGCTCCTACGAGCAGTACTTC. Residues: CSATGTGSSYEQYF.

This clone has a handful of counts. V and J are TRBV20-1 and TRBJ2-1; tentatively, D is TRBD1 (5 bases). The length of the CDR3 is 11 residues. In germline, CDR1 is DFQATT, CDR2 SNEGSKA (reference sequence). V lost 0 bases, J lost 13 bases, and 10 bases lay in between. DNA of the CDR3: TGCAGTGCTAGAGAAGGGGCCAGTCAGTTCTTC. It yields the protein CSAREGASQFF.

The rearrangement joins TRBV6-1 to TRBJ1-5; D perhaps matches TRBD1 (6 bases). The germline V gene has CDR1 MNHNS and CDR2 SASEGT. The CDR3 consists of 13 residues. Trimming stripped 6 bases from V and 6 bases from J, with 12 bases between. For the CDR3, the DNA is TGTGCCAGCAGGCGACAGGAAGGTCAGCCCCAGCATTTT. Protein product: CASRRQEGQPQHF.

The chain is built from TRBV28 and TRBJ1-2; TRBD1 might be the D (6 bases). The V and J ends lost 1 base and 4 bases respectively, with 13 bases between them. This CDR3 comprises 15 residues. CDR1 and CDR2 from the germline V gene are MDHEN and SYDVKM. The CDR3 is CASSLLGQLIYGYTF. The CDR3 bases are TGTGCCAGCAGTTTATTAGGACAGTTAATCTATGGCTACACCTTC.

CDR3 protein: CASSLVSGRADTQYF. The CDR3 DNA reads TGTGCCAGCAGCTTAGTCTCGGGGAGGGCAGATACGCAGTATTTT. The rearrangement links TRBV7-2 to TRBJ2-3; 7 nucleotides line up with TRBD2. The V gene's germline CDR1 is SGHTA and CDR2 FQGNSA. The CDR3 consists of 15 residues. The V segment lost 1 base and the J segment 4 bases; nucleotides outside the gene matches: 5.